The present T cell receptor beta chain was sequenced within a study of blood T cell repertoires in COVID-19. Study background: Material from acute and convalescent COVID-19 was sourced from the United States, Italy and Spain. T cells, B-cell-depleted T cells, or PBMCs supplied cDNA or gDNA.

V lost 2 bases to trimming and J lost 5 bases, with 11 bases between them. The CDR3 length is 13 residues. Germline V gene sequence: CDR1 SGHRS, CDR2 YFSETQ. Authors' methods: Amplified reference gene primers provided the basis for estimating nucleated cell counts. Sequenced by immunoSEQ multiplex PCR; TCRdb stores in-frame clones only, minus some. D and trimming come from the DNA, and the V and J calls and clone size come from that table. The table includes about 260,000 clones, around 80% detected once. V gene TRBV5-1 combines with J gene TRBJ2-7, with TRBD1 as a possible D gene (5 bases). The sequencing input was peripheral blood. The receptor was isolated from a woman of 80 years or more with acute or convalescent COVID-19. CDR3: CASSFTDIHEQYF. CDR3 nucleotides: TGCGCCAGCAGCTTCACGGACATCCACGAGCAGTACTTC.